This T cell receptor beta chain came from a study of blood T cell repertoires in COVID-19. Original processing methods: How many nucleated cells were present was estimated from reference gene primer amplification. The data were produced by immunoSEQ multiplex PCR, yet TCRdb's version contains in-frame clones alone and is incomplete. That table is the source of V, J and clone size, and D and trimming were worked out from the DNA. The sample has under 300,000 clones, about 90% seen once. Germline V CDR1 and CDR2: GTSNPN, SVGIG (reference sequence). Trimming removed 1 base at V and 5 bases at J, with 14 bases between. The CDR3 consists of 14 residues.

The receptor's source is a middle-aged woman who had been exposed to COVID-19. The sequenced material came from PBMCs or T cells enriched from blood (not recorded which). The chain has TRBV30 and TRBJ1-1; D is unclear. The CDR3 sequence: CAWSGLILTTEAFF. CDR3 DNA: TGTGCCTGGAGTGGCTTAATCCTCACTACTGAAGCTTTCTTT.